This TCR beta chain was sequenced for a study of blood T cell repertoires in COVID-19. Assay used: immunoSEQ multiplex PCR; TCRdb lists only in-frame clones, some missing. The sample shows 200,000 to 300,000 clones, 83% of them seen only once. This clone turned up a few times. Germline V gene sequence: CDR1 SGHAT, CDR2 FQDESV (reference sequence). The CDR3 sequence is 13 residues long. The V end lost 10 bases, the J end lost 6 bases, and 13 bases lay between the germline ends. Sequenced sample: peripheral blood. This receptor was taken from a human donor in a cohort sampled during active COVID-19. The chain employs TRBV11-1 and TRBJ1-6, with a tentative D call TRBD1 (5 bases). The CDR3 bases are TGTGCCACGAGTGGACACAGTAATTCACCCCTCCACTTT. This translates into CATSGHSNSPLHF.